Following are 20 T cell receptor beta chains from one sample sequenced in a study of CD8 T cells in ankylosing spondylitis. Study outcomes and limitations: Characteristic of ankylosing spondylitis blood, it appeared, was a TCR beta motif comprising about 8 highly homologous variants.

Their specific antigens are unknown. From the 5' RACE reads, TCRdb called clonotypes with MiXCR, one entry per CDR3 protein. In the table there are 220,000 or so distinct CDR3 sequences, 18% of which are singletons. The sample consisted of blood, either unsorted or a sorted T cell fraction (not recorded which). The receptors derive from a male donor with ankylosing spondylitis.

The rearrangement links TRBV11-2 to TRBJ2-5; possibly TRBD2 for D (5 bases). Trimming removed 5 bases at V and 5 bases at J, with 15 bases between. Germline CDR1 reads SGHAT; CDR2 reads FQNNGV. This CDR3 has 14 residues. The DNA of the CDR3 is TGTGCCAGCAGCCCCGAGGGATTTGAGGAGACCCAGTACTTC. As protein: CASSPEGFEETQYF.

This rearrangement joins TRBV7-9 to TRBJ2-5, with TRBD1 matching over 7 bases. The germline CDR1 and CDR2 sequences are SEHNR and FQNEAQ (reference sequence). This CDR3 comprises 16 residues. With 5 bases clipped from V and 5 bases from J, the junction kept 14 bases outside the gene matches. The CDR3 spells CASSQESQGLWETQYF. The CDR3 DNA follows: TGTGCCAGCAGCCAGGAGTCACAGGGGCTGTGGGAGACCCAGTACTTC.

This clonotype was seen more than once but under ten times. The CDR3: CASSFNLGVAEQYF. The CDR3 nucleotides read TGTGCCAGCAGCTTTAACCTCGGAGTTGCCGAGCAGTACTTC. This chain joins TRBV7-2 and TRBJ2-7; no reliable D call. The V gene lost 3 bases and the J gene lost 6 bases, with 15 bases spanning the gap. Per the germline V gene, CDR1 is SGHTA and CDR2 is FQGNSA. The CDR3 covers 14 residues.

V and J are TRBV20-1 and TRBJ2-2; D is ambiguous. CDR1 is DFQATT and CDR2 is SNEGSKA in the germline V gene (reference sequence). V lost 0 bases, J lost 4 bases, and 9 bases lay in between. CDR3 size: 14 residues. CDR3 sequence (DNA): TGCAGTGCTAGAGACTCGACGCGCACCGGGGAGCTGTTTTTT. This translates into CSARDSTRTGELFF.

The chain carries TRBV3-1 and TRBJ2-1; D is ambiguous. The germline gives CDR1 LGHDT, CDR2 YNNKEL (reference sequence). The CDR3 consists of 17 residues. Deletions cut 0 bases from V and 0 bases from J, with 12 bases between. Here the CDR3 reads CASSQETARTSYNEQFF. The CDR3 DNA sequence: TGTGCCAGCAGCCAAGAGACTGCGCGAACCTCCTACAATGAGCAGTTCTTC.

In nucleotides, the CDR3 is TGTGCCAGCAGCCTTGGGTCTGTGGGGGGACAGAAAAACATTCAGTACTTC. Its translation is CASSLGSVGGQKNIQYF. This chain connects TRBV12-3 or TRBV12-4 to TRBJ2-4, with a tentative D call TRBD1 (7 bases). The CDR3 consists of 17 residues. V lost 6 bases to trimming and J lost 4 bases, with 22 bases between them.

V and J are TRBV4-1 and TRBJ2-1; weak D call: TRBD1 (6 bases). V shed 2 bases and J shed 1 base, with 15 bases lying between them. The CDR3 contains 17 residues. Looked up from germline, CDR1 is MGHRA and CDR2 is YSYEKL. The CDR3 nucleotides read TGCGCCAGCAGCCAACTTGCCGGGACAACTTCCTACAATGAGCAGTTCTTC. It specifies CASSQLAGTTSYNEQFF.

This clonotype was observed a handful of times. The chain is built from TRBV28 and TRBJ2-1, with 11 bases that match TRBD1. J lost 8 bases, V lost 10 bases, and 10 bases had no gene match. CDR3 size: 14 residues. Germline CDR1 reads MDHEN; CDR2 reads SYDVKM. CDR3 nucleotides: TGTGCCACGAAAGGGACAGGGGGTGCCCATGAGCAGTTCTTC. This codes for CATKGTGGAHEQFF.

CDR3 protein: CASSPPGPETIYF. CDR3 nucleotides: TGTGCCAGCTCACCGCCGGGGCCCGAAACCATATATTTT. The chain carries TRBV18 and TRBJ1-3; D possibly corresponds to TRBD1 (5 bases). The ends were cut back, 3 bases at V and 10 bases at J, with 13 bases in the middle. The CDR3 sequence is 13 residues long. From germline, CDR1 is KGHSH and CDR2 LQKENI.

This clonotype was counted between two and nine times. The rearrangement uses TRBV15 and TRBJ1-4; D unclear. The CDR3 consists of 14 residues. Germline V gene lookup returns CDR1 LNHNV and CDR2 YYDKDF (reference sequence). V lost 5 bases and J lost 4, with 11 bases in between. The CDR3 DNA follows: TGTGCCACCAGCGAAACTCCGTTTAATGAAAAACTGTTTTTT. This encodes CATSETPFNEKLFF.

This clonotype was counted only a few times. The CDR3 loop is CASSLEEGAGANVLTF. CDR3 nucleotides: TGTGCCAGCAGTTTAGAGGAAGGGGCTGGGGCCAACGTCCTGACTTTC. V gene TRBV28 combines with J gene TRBJ2-6, with D perhaps TRBD1 (5 bases). The V end was cut by 2 bases, the J end by 2 bases, with 10 bases between. CDR1 and CDR2 (germline): MDHEN, SYDVKM. The CDR3 extends over 16 amino acids.

This clonotype was observed a few times. This chain connects TRBV29-1 to TRBJ2-7, with TRBD1 matching 7 bases. From germline, CDR1 is SQVTM and CDR2 ANQGSEA. J gave up 5 bases and V 1 base, and 11 bases lay outside the gene matches. The length of the CDR3 is 15 residues. In nucleotides, the CDR3 is TGCAGCGTTGAAGCCACCGACAGGGTTGATAACGAGCAGTACTTC. Its protein is CSVEATDRVDNEQYF.

This clonotype has only a few counts. V gene TRBV6-1 combines with J gene TRBJ1-2; TRBD1 is a possible D gene (5 bases). The germline CDR1 and CDR2 sequences are MNHNS and SASEGT. Trimming took off 1 base at V and 8 bases at J, with 17 bases between the two ends. CDR3 size: 15 residues. This CDR3 is CASSEGLAAGRGYTF. The CDR3 coding sequence is TGTGCCAGCAGTGAAGGATTGGCGGCAGGGCGCGGCTACACCTTC.

This chain connects TRBV27 to TRBJ2-1; 13 bases map to TRBD2. CDR1 MNHEY and CDR2 SMNVEV come from the germline V gene (reference sequence). The V and J ends lost 10 bases and 6 bases, in that order; junction bases with no gene match: 3. The CDR3 loop spans 13 amino acids. The DNA of the CDR3 is TGTGCCACCGGACTAGCGGGAGTCAATGAGCAGTTCTTC. Residues: CATGLAGVNEQFF.

This clonotype was recorded at least ten times. This chain links TRBV12-3 or TRBV12-4 with TRBJ1-5, with unresolved D. This CDR3 is 13 amino acids long. Trimming cost V 7 bases and J 6 bases, with 13 bases left between them. The CDR3 region has the DNA TGTGCCAGCATGAGGGCGGAGAGTCAGCCCCAGCATTTT. It codes for CASMRAESQPQHF.

The table lists this clonotype with many counts. The V and J genes are TRBV12-3 or TRBV12-4 and TRBJ1-2; 7 bases map to TRBD1. The CDR3 spans 16 residues. After removal of 4 bases from V and 0 bases from J, the junction contained 8 bases not matched to a gene. CDR3 residues: CASSSPRTGPNYGYTF. The CDR3 DNA is TGTGCCAGCAGTTCGCCTCGGACAGGACCTAACTATGGCTACACCTTC.

This clonotype was counted a few times. This chain joins TRBV12-3 or TRBV12-4 and TRBJ2-1; TRBD2 agrees at 11 bases. The CDR3 consists of 18 residues. The V gene end was trimmed by 7 bases and the J gene end by 5 bases; junction bases not matched to a gene: 16. DNA of the CDR3: TGTGCCAGCACCGACCCCATTAGCGGGGGGGATCGGGACAATGAGCAGTTCTTC. It specifies CASTDPISGGDRDNEQFF.

In its sample, this clonotype was seen a few times. The genes are TRBV7-2 and TRBJ1-6, with 8 positions matching TRBD1. The CDR3 is made up of 16 amino acids. CDR1 SGHTA and CDR2 FQGNSA come from the germline V gene. Trimming removed 2 bases from V and 6 bases from J; junction bases left unmatched: 6. CDR3 DNA: TGTGCCAGCAGCTTACCCCCGCAGGGGGCTAATTCACCCCTCCACTTT. It is translated as CASSLPPQGANSPLHF.

This clonotype has only a few counts. V usage is TRBV12-3 or TRBV12-4 and J usage is TRBJ2-1; 8 bases agree with TRBD2. The CDR3 extends over 14 amino acids. V gave up 7 bases and J gave up 3 bases; unmatched junction bases: 5. CDR3 in amino acids: CASTYAGGYNEQFF. The CDR3 bases are TGTGCCAGCACCTATGCGGGGGGCTACAATGAGCAGTTCTTC.

The chain couples TRBV29-1 to TRBJ1-1, with 10 bases fitting TRBD1. The CDR3 extends over 15 amino acids. Germline-derived CDR1 and CDR2 are SQVTM and ANQGSEA. J was trimmed by 1 base and V by 6 bases; bases with no gene match: 8. The CDR3 DNA is TGCAGCGTCGAGGACAGGGGGATGGGGAACACTGAAGCTTTCTTT. It specifies CSVEDRGMGNTEAFF.